Listed here are 10 T cell receptor beta chains from one sample, sequenced in a study of monozygotic twins with inflammatory bowel disease. TCRdb reanalyzed the 5' RACE reads and collapses them to one entry per CDR3 protein, without DNA. This listing includes hundreds of thousands of distinct CDR3 sequences. Sequencing used blood. The origin of the receptors is a human donor with ulcerative colitis or Crohn's disease, or a healthy co-twin of an affected twin (not recorded which).

The chain recombines TRBV6-5 with TRBJ1-1. The CDR3 is made up of 14 amino acids. In germline, CDR1 is MNHEY, CDR2 SVGAGI. The CDR3 spells CASSYTDLTQRAFF.

The CDR3 protein is CASSSRAQGFNEQYF. The chain joins TRBV7-2 to TRBJ2-7; with no DNA, the TCRdb D assignment of TRBD1 cannot be verified. The CDR3 consists of 15 residues. Germline loops: CDR1 SGHTA, CDR2 FQGNSA.

This sequence joins TRBV7-9 and TRBJ2-2. The CDR3 is 16 amino acids. CDR1 and CDR2 from the germline V gene are SEHNR and FQNEAQ (reference sequence). CDR3: CASSSQRVRRTGELFF.

The chain has TRBV5-1 and TRBJ1-2. The CDR3 runs to 17 residues. Per the germline V gene, CDR1 is SGHRS and CDR2 is YFSETQ. The CDR3 sequence is CASSLVAGRRDNYGYTF.

This chain connects TRBV4-3 to TRBJ1-6; TCRdb names TRBD1, which stays unverified in the absence of DNA. The V gene's germline CDR1 is LGHNA and CDR2 YSLEER. The CDR3 length is 15 residues. CDR3 region: CASSQEDSKNSPLHF.

The CDR3 sequence: CASSYTGTGNFYSNQPQHF. The chain uses TRBV7-2 and TRBJ1-5; no DNA is available, so the TRBD1 call from TCRdb remains unchecked. CDR3 length: 19 amino acids. Germline lookup yields CDR1 SGHTA and CDR2 FQGNSA.

This chain connects TRBV27 to TRBJ2-5; no DNA is available, so the TRBD2 call from TCRdb remains unchecked. Germline CDR1 is MNHEY and CDR2 is SMNVEV (reference sequence). CDR3 length equals 13 residues. The CDR3 sequence is CASSESGRETQYF.

The V call is TRBV6-1, the J call TRBJ1-2; the D gene TCRdb calls, TRBD1, cannot be checked with no DNA. Germline V gene data show CDR1 as MNHNS and CDR2 as SASEGT. The CDR3 loop spans 14 amino acids. The CDR3: CASLGTGGNYGYTF.

The chain couples TRBV7-8 to TRBJ2-1; TCRdb's D call of TRBD2 is untestable without DNA. Germline CDR1 SGHVS, CDR2 FQNEAQ. This CDR3 has 17 amino acids. CDR3 in amino acids: CASSLDSGRAIFDEQFF.

The chain links TRBV20-1 to TRBJ2-7; TCRdb proposes TRBD1, but this gene call is untestable without DNA. The CDR3 contains 12 residues. Germline V gene lookup returns CDR1 DFQATT and CDR2 SNEGSKA (reference sequence). The CDR3 loop is CSTPWAASEQYF.